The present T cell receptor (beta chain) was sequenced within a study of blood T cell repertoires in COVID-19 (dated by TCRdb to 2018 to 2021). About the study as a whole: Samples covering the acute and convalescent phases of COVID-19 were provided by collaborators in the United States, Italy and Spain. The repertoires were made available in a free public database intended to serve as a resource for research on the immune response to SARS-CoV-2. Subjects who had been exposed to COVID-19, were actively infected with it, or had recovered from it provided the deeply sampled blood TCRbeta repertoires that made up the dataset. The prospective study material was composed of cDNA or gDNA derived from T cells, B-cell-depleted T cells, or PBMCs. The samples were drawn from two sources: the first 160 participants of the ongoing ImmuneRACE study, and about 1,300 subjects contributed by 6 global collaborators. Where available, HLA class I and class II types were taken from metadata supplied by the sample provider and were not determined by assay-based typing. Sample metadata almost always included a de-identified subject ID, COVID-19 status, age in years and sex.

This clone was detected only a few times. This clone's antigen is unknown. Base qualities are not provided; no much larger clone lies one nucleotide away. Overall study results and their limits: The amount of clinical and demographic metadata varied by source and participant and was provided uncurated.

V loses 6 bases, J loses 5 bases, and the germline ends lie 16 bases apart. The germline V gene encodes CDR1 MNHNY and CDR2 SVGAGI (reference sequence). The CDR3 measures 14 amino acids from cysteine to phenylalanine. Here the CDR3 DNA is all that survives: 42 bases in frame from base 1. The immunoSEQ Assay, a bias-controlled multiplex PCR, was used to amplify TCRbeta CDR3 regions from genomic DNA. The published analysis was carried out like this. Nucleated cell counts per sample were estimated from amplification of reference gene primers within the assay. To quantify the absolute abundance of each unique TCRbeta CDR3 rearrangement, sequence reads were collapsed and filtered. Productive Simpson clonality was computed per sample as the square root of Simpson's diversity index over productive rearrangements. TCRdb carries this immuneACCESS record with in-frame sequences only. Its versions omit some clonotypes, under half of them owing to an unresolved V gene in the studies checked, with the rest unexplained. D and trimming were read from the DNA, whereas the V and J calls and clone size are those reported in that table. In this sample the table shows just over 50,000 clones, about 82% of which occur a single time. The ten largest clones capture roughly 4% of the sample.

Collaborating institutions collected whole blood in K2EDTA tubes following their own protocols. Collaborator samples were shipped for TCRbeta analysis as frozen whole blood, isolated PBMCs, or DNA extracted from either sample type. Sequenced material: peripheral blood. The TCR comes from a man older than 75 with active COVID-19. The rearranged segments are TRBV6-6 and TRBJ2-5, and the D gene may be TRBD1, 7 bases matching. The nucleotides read TGTGCCAGCAGGCAGGGGGGAGTGGTCGAGACCCAGTACTTC. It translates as CASRQGGVVETQYF.